This TCR beta chain was profiled in a study of T cell responses to AZD1222 COVID-19 vaccine. Repertoires were generated with immunoSEQ multiplex PCR, while TCRdb's copy carries only in-frame clones and drops some. The table records some 140,000 clones, roughly 91% of them present only once. Broader study findings: Spike was spanned by vaccine-associated CD4 TCRs, which were dominant at 160-218 and 743-854.

On this clone itself: Its cognate antigen is unknown.

V lost 3 bases and J 4 bases, leaving 10 bases between the germline ends. Germline CDR1 and CDR2: KGHDR and SFDVKD. The CDR3 runs 14 residues. The source of this sequence is an adult who received the AZD1222 COVID-19 vaccine. V usage is TRBV24-1 and J usage is TRBJ2-3; D might be TRBD1 (6 bases). The material sequenced was peripheral blood, taken 28 days after the second AZD1222 dose. DNA for the CDR3: TGTGCCACCAGTGATCCCCAGGGGTCAGATACGCAGTATTTT. This codes for CATSDPQGSDTQYF.